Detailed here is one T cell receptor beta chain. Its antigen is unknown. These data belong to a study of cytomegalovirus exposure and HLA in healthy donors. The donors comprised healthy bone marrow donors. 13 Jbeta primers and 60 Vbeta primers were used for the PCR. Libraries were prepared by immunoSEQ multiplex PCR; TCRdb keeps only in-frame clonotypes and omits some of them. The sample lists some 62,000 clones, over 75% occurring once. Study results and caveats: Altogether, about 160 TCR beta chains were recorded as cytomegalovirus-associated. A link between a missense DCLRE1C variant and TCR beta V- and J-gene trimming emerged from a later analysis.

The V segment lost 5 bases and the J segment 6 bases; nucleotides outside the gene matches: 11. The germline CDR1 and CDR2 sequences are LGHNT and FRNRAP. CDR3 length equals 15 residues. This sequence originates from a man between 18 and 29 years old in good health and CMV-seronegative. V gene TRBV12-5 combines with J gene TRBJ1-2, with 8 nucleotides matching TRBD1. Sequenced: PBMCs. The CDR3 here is CASGTTAQGGNGYTF. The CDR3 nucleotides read TGTGCTAGTGGTACCACCGCACAGGGGGGAAATGGCTACACCTTC.